These 5 T cell receptor beta chains were all obtained from the same sample, sequenced in a study of response to subunit inactivated influenza vaccine. TCRdb independently ran MiXCR on the RT-PCR reads; one entry per CDR3 protein. Here the sample spans about 650,000 distinct CDR3 sequences, less than 20% being singletons. The input for sequencing was PBMCs from blood, taken 11 to 12 days after vaccination. Receptors were obtained from a man in his forties or fifties who received an inactivated influenza vaccine.

The chain joins TRBV28 to TRBJ2-7; TRBD1 aligns across 9 bases. From germline, CDR1 is MDHEN and CDR2 SYDVKM. The CDR3 contains 15 residues. With 6 bases clipped from V and 0 bases from J, the junction kept 6 bases outside the gene matches. CDR3 sequence: CASRVGQGLSYEQYF. The CDR3 coding sequence is TGTGCCAGCAGGGTGGGACAGGGTCTCTCCTACGAGCAGTACTTC.

V is TRBV5-1 and J is TRBJ2-5, with D perhaps given as TRBD1 or TRBD2 (5 bases each). Germline values: CDR1 SGHRS, CDR2 YFSETQ. Trimming took off 2 bases at V and 2 bases at J, with 13 bases between the two ends. The CDR3 is 15 amino acids. The CDR3 DNA sequence: TGCGCCAGCAGCTTACAGCAGGGACCTCAAGAGACCCAGTACTTC. This sequence encodes CASSLQQGPQETQYF.

The CDR3 nucleotides read TGCGCCAGCAGCCCCCGGACCGTACAAGAGACCCAGTACTTC. Translation gives CASSPRTVQETQYF. This rearrangement joins TRBV5-1 to TRBJ2-5; D not resolved. This CDR3 region has 14 residues. Trimming shortened V by 4 bases and J by 2 bases, and 12 bases separated the two germline ends. CDR1 is SGHRS and CDR2 is YFSETQ in the germline V gene.

This clonotype was picked up a small number of times. V and J are TRBV9 and TRBJ1-1; D might be TRBD1 (6 bases). The CDR3 extends over 15 amino acids. CDR1 is SGDLS and CDR2 is YYNGEE in the germline V gene. Trimming cost V 0 bases and J 3 bases, with 12 bases left between them. In DNA, the CDR3 is TGTGCCAGCAGCGTAGCACAGGGATGGGACACTGAAGCTTTCTTT. It translates to CASSVAQGWDTEAFF. Complete variable domain (other parts from reference TRBV9 and TRBJ1-1): DSGVTQTPKHLITATGQRVTLRCSPRSGDLSVYWYQQSLDQGLQFLIQYYNGEERAKGNILERFSAQQFPDLHSELNLSSLELGDSALYFCASSVAQGWDTEAFFGQGTRLTVV.

The V gene is TRBV25-1, the J gene TRBJ1-1; 11 bases match TRBD1. The CDR3 totals 12 residues. CDR1 is MGHDK and CDR2 is SYGVNS in the germline V gene. J lost 5 bases, V lost 11 bases, and 4 bases had no gene match. The CDR3 is CAFGQGATEAFF. For the CDR3, the DNA is TGTGCCTTCGGACAGGGGGCAACTGAAGCTTTCTTT.